This T cell receptor beta chain came from a study of graft-versus-host responses after intestinal transplantation. Study-level information: Anti-thymocyte globulin served as induction for all recipients, who then took tacrolimus and steroids for about 3 years. Broader study findings: Recipient marrow held GvH clones, some first seen in ileum or blood.

About this clone: As yet, its antigen is unknown.

With 3 bases removed from V and 3 bases from J, the gap between germline ends came to 9 bases. Germline CDR1 MNHEY, CDR2 SMNVEV (reference sequence). The length of the CDR3 is 13 residues. Measured with immunoSEQ multiplex PCR; TCRdb has only the in-frame clones, and not every one. The repertoire holds about 85,000 clones, with approximately 90% as singletons. This receptor was identified in a human donor who was the organ donor for an intestinal transplant. V is TRBV27 and J is TRBJ2-7, with TRBD2 as a possible D gene (5 bases). The input for sequencing was unstimulated CD8+ T cells sorted from spleen or lymph node cells, taken before transplant. CDR3 region: CASSFGLDYEQYF. As DNA, the CDR3 is TGTGCCAGCAGTTTTGGACTTGACTACGAGCAGTACTTC.